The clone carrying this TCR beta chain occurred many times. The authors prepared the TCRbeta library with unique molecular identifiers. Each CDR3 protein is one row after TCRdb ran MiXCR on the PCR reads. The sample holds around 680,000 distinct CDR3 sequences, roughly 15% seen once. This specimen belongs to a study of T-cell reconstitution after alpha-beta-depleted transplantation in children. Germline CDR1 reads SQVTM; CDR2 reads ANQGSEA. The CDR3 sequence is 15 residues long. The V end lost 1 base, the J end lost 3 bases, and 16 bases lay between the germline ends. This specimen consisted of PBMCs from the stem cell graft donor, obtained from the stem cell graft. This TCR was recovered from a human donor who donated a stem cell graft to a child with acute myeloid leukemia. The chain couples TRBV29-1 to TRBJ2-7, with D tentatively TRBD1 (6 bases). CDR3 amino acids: CSVEVQGLKGYEQYF. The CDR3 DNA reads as TGCAGCGTTGAAGTACAGGGCCTAAAAGGCTACGAGCAGTACTTC.